This T cell receptor beta chain was sequenced in a study of cytomegalovirus exposure and HLA in healthy donors. PCR involved 60 Vbeta and 13 Jbeta primers. Clones were sequenced by immunoSEQ multiplex PCR, and TCRdb holds only the in-frame ones, with some missing. The sample holds 120,000 to 150,000 clones, approximately 72% seen once. The germline gives CDR1 SEHNR, CDR2 FQNEAQ (reference sequence). Trimming removed 9 bases from V and 6 bases from J, with 10 bases in between. This CDR3 has 11 residues. The sequencing input was PBMCs. V usage is TRBV7-9 and J usage is TRBJ2-3; D is ambiguous. This receptor was obtained from a man aged 35 to 55 in good health and CMV-seronegative. As DNA, the CDR3 is TGTGCCAGAGAAAACGGGGATACGCAGTATTTT. It encodes CARENGDTQYF.